Described below is a single T cell receptor beta chain sequence and its context. Its cognate antigen is unknown. The data are from a study of shared clonotypes between healthy human individuals. Findings and limits, study-wide: An anticipated effect of sequencing depth on clonotype sharing among donors was recognized.

V was shortened by 1 base and J by 1 base, with 11 bases between the two germline ends. The germline V gene encodes CDR1 MDHEN and CDR2 SYDVKM. The CDR3 is 15 amino acids. CD45RO-negative cells were positively selected for CCR7, leaving out terminally differentiated effector memory CD45RA+ cells. Donors, without exception, were Caucasian adults residing in Nashville, Tennessee. Deep-level settings were used for running the assay. Splitting of each subset's genomic DNA was done evenly across several immunoSEQ plates. The method was immunoSEQ multiplex PCR; TCRdb's version includes in-frame clones alone and lacks a portion of them. The table lists hundreds of thousands of clones, 90% to 95% of them singletons, with 0.11% in the top ten.

Sequencing was done on a sample of naive CD8+ T cells sorted from blood. V usage is TRBV28 and J usage is TRBJ2-7; the D call may be TRBD1 or TRBD2 (5 bases each). This TCR was sampled from a woman younger than 45 in good health. Here the CDR3 DNA reads TGTGCCAGCAGTTTATTCCCCGGGGCTTCCTACGAGCAGTACTTC. Residues: CASSLFPGASYEQYF.